This passage covers 18 T cell receptor beta chains from one sample sequenced in a study of OX40 agonist ivuxolimab in advanced cancers. Profiling relied on immunoSEQ multiplex PCR, and the TCRdb table lists in-frame clones only, not all of them. The sample has fewer than 30,000 clones; just under 75% are singletons. The sample consisted of CD4+ or CD8+ T cells sorted from blood, taken in a trial of the OX40 agonist ivuxolimab. The receptors stem from an adult with an advanced solid tumor such as melanoma, head and neck, liver or kidney cancer.

This clone is labeled medium-sized. The chain links TRBV7-9 to TRBJ2-5; 11 bases map to TRBD2. The CDR3 runs to 14 residues. V gave up 7 bases and J gave up 10 bases; unmatched junction bases: 11. CDR1 is SEHNR and CDR2 is FQNEAQ in the germline V gene (reference sequence). The CDR3 protein is CASTSLAGGGNQYF. The CDR3 nucleotides are TGTGCCAGCACCAGCCTAGCGGGGGGAGGGAACCAGTACTTC. The variable domain in full, completed from reference TRBV7-9 and TRBJ2-5, reads DTGVSQNPRHKITKRGQNVTFRCDPISEHNRLYWYRQTLGQGPEFLTYFQNEAQLEKSRLLSDRFSAERPKGSFSTLEIQRTEQGDSAMYLCASTSLAGGGNQYFGPGTRLLVL.

The chain carries TRBV14 and TRBJ2-7; 8 bases align to TRBD1. This CDR3 spans 13 amino acids. CDR1 is SGHDN and CDR2 is FVKESK in the germline V gene. The junction had 2 bases not matched to a gene; V was cut back by 4 bases and J by 3 bases. The CDR3 region is CASSLGQGYEQYF. CDR3 DNA: TGTGCCAGCAGCCTAGGACAGGGCTACGAGCAGTACTTC.

The rearrangement links TRBV19 to TRBJ1-2; tentatively, D is TRBD1 (6 bases). From germline, CDR1 is LNHDA and CDR2 SQIVND (reference sequence). CDR3 length: 13 amino acids. V was cut by 5 bases and J by 6 bases, with 13 bases left in between. The CDR3 region has the DNA TGTGCCAGTAGTCCCCGGGACAATCATGGCTACACCTTC. Translated, it gives CASSPRDNHGYTF.

This clone was observed once. The chain is built from TRBV6-4 and TRBJ2-3; D is possibly TRBD2 (6 bases). This CDR3 contains 15 residues. Trimming cost V 0 bases and J 0 bases, with 7 bases left between them. Germline CDR1 is MRHNA and CDR2 is SNTAGT. The CDR3 spells CASSDSLASTDTQYF. In nucleotides, the CDR3 is TGTGCCAGCAGTGACTCACTAGCTAGCACAGATACGCAGTATTTT.

The J gene is TRBJ2-3, the V gene TRBV19, with no clear D. The germline V gene has CDR1 LNHDA and CDR2 SQIVND (reference sequence). The CDR3 is 14 residues long. Trimming pared 6 bases from V and 2 bases from J, leaving 12 bases between. DNA for the CDR3: TGTGCCAGTAGCGAAATCTCTAACACAGATACGCAGTATTTT. Residues: CASSEISNTDTQYF.

The V and J genes are TRBV7-9 and TRBJ2-7, with D uncertain. Trimming removed 5 bases from V and 3 bases from J, with 20 bases in between. Germline V gives CDR1 SEHNR, CDR2 FQNEAQ (reference sequence). This CDR3 has 16 residues. CDR3 protein: CASSHTDDSFDYEQYF. The CDR3, as DNA: TGTGCCAGCAGCCATACTGATGACTCCTTTGACTACGAGCAGTACTTC.

In this sample, this clone is medium-sized. The J gene is TRBJ2-1, the V gene TRBV27; weak D call: TRBD2 (6 bases). Germline V gene data show CDR1 as MNHEY and CDR2 as SMNVEV (reference sequence). Deletions cut 9 bases from V and 5 bases from J, with 14 bases between. The CDR3 runs 13 residues. The CDR3 sequence is CASEGLGDNEQFF. In nucleotides, the CDR3 is TGTGCCAGTGAGGGACTTGGTGACAATGAGCAGTTCTTC.

By share of the sample, this clone is medium-sized. Within the sample, other DNA sequences also encode this same CDR3. The chain joins TRBV19 to TRBJ1-2; D is uncertain. The CDR3 spans 15 residues. The germline CDR1 and CDR2 sequences are LNHDA and SQIVND (reference sequence). V dropped 0 bases and J dropped 3 bases, with 11 bases sitting between them. The CDR3 region has the DNA TGTGCCAGTAGTATAGACGCGGGCTCGGACTATGGCTACACCTTC. It encodes CASSIDAGSDYGYTF.

This clone was counted once. The chain has TRBV9 and TRBJ2-6; D is unclear. Trimming stripped 3 bases from V and 4 bases from J, with 14 bases between. The CDR3 length is 16 residues. CDR1 is SGDLS, CDR2 YYNGEE, per germline. The CDR3 loop is CASSARWQMGANVLTF. The CDR3 nucleotides read TGTGCCAGCAGCGCCCGGTGGCAGATGGGGGCCAACGTCCTGACTTTC.

The chain uses TRBV7-9 and TRBJ1-2; D uncertain. V lost 0 bases and J 2 bases, leaving 7 bases between the germline ends. The CDR3 runs 14 residues. Germline V gives CDR1 SEHNR, CDR2 FQNEAQ (reference sequence). The DNA of the CDR3 is TGTGCCAGCAGCTTAGCGGACGCGAACTATGGCTACACCTTC. It translates to CASSLADANYGYTF. The full variable domain, its missing parts supplied by reference TRBV7-9 and TRBJ1-2, is DTGVSQNPRHKITKRGQNVTFRCDPISEHNRLYWYRQTLGQGPEFLTYFQNEAQLEKSRLLSDRFSAERPKGSFSTLEIQRTEQGDSAMYLCASSLADANYGYTFGSGTRLTVV.

The CDR3 DNA reads as TGTGCCAGCAGCGTAGGAGGGGGCTGGGAACAGTTCTTC. Translating gives CASSVGGGWEQFF. The chain has TRBV9 and TRBJ2-1, with 7 positions matching TRBD1. The CDR3 contains 13 residues. V gave up 0 bases and J gave up 13 bases; unmatched junction bases: 7. Germline V gives CDR1 SGDLS, CDR2 YYNGEE.

V usage is TRBV29-1 and J usage is TRBJ2-7; D gene ambiguous. The V gene's germline CDR1 is SQVTM and CDR2 ANQGSEA. The ends were cut back, 2 bases at V and 6 bases at J, with 11 bases in the middle. The CDR3 sequence is 12 residues long. CDR3 sequence: CSVENFPGEQYF. The CDR3 DNA follows: TGCAGCGTTGAAAATTTCCCGGGCGAGCAGTACTTC.

This clone was recorded only once. The chain joins TRBV30 to TRBJ1-5, with 7 bases aligning to TRBD1. The germline V gene encodes CDR1 GTSNPN and CDR2 SVGIG (reference sequence). Trimming at V came to 1 base and at J to 7 bases, leaving 7 bases not matched to a gene. The CDR3 is 14 residues long. DNA of the CDR3: TGTGCCTGGAGTGCCCGACAGGGTGGGCAGCCCCAGCATTTT. Amino acid sequence: CAWSARQGGQPQHF.

The chain uses TRBV4-3 and TRBJ1-1; D perhaps matches TRBD1 (6 bases). This CDR3 has 17 residues. The germline V gene encodes CDR1 LGHNA and CDR2 YSLEER. V lost 4 bases to trimming and J lost 0 bases, with 18 bases between them. The DNA for the CDR3 is TGCGCCAGCAGCCGCTTCGGCGGGGGCGCTATGAACACTGAAGCTTTCTTT. It codes for CASSRFGGGAMNTEAFF.

The CDR3 protein is CASSQRTGVFNEQFF. The CDR3 DNA reads as TGCGCCAGCAGCCAAAGGACAGGGGTCTTCAATGAGCAGTTCTTC. The chain joins TRBV4-1 to TRBJ2-1; the match to TRBD1 covers 9 bases. The germline V gene has CDR1 MGHRA and CDR2 YSYEKL. The CDR3 spans 15 residues. V shed 2 bases, J shed 6 bases, and the junction held 5 bases outside the gene matches.

The V gene is TRBV9, the J gene TRBJ2-1; 7 nucleotides match TRBD1. J was trimmed by 3 bases and V by 4 bases; bases with no gene match: 7. This CDR3 has 15 residues. CDR1 and CDR2 from the germline V gene are SGDLS and YYNGEE. CDR3 nucleotide sequence: TGTGCCAGCAGCTTCAGGGGGAATAACTACAATGAGCAGTTCTTC. Residues: CASSFRGNNYNEQFF.

The chain carries TRBV19 and TRBJ2-7; D is uncertain. The CDR3 spans 12 residues. Trimming pared 7 bases from V and 7 bases from J, leaving 14 bases between. Germline V gives CDR1 LNHDA, CDR2 SQIVND (reference sequence). Written as DNA, the CDR3 is TGTGCCAGTACCACGGCTGGGGTGGAGCAGTACTTC. Its protein is CASTTAGVEQYF.

In its sample, this clone was seen many times. This chain joins TRBV9 and TRBJ1-2; D remains unclear. In germline, CDR1 is SGDLS, CDR2 YYNGEE. Trimming cost V 0 bases and J 1 base, with 7 bases left between them. The CDR3 consists of 14 residues. CDR3 DNA: TGTGCCAGCAGCGTAGGGCAGGTTAACTATGGCTACACCTTC. Translating gives CASSVGQVNYGYTF.